The TCR beta chain described here comes from a study of blood T cell repertoires in COVID-19. Original processing methods: Nucleated cell number was recorded as an estimate derived from reference gene primer amplification. The assay was immunoSEQ multiplex PCR, and TCRdb's table has in-frame clones only and misses some. V, J and clone size were drawn from that table, and D and trimming were deduced from the DNA. The sample lists 100,000 to 150,000 clones, roughly 83% occurring once. V shed 3 bases and J 9 bases; nucleotides not matched to a gene: 12. Germline lookup yields CDR1 LNHDA and CDR2 SQIVND (reference sequence). The CDR3 is 17 amino acids.

This chain uses TRBV19 with TRBJ1-6; the match to TRBD1 covers 9 bases. This sequence was found in a man aged 35-49 years with active or convalescent COVID-19. Sequencing was done on a sample of peripheral blood. The CDR3 nucleotides read TGTGCCAGTAGTATTTTAGGGGACAGGGATTTCGGTTCACCCCTCCACTTT. It translates to CASSILGDRDFGSPLHF.